This T cell receptor beta chain was sequenced for a study of OX40 agonist ivuxolimab in advanced cancers. About the study: The study gave patients intravenous ivuxolimab at 0.01 to 10 mg/kg every 2 weeks. Dose-escalation patients had hepatocellular carcinoma, melanoma, renal cell or head and neck cancer. The group had a mean age of about 60 years, ranged from 23 to 79, and was just under 85% male.

The sample holds one count of this clone. Collection of blood occurred at baseline, at cycle 4 day 1, and at cycle 7 day 1. Per the germline V gene, CDR1 is SEHNR and CDR2 is FQNEAQ (reference sequence). J lost 3 bases, V lost 4 bases, and 9 bases had no gene match. The CDR3 runs 17 residues. Assay used: immunoSEQ multiplex PCR; TCRdb lists only in-frame clones, some missing. The sample includes over 75,000 clones, roughly 93% of them seen just once. The gene calls are TRBV7-9 and TRBJ2-6, with TRBD1 matching over 7 bases. The source material was CD4+ or CD8+ T cells sorted from blood, sampled in a trial of the OX40 agonist ivuxolimab. This TCR derives from an adult with an advanced solid tumor such as melanoma, head and neck, liver or kidney cancer. CDR3 sequence reads: CASSSLTGRFGANVLTF. The CDR3 DNA is TGTGCCAGCAGCTCGTTGACAGGGCGTTTTGGGGCCAACGTCCTGACTTTC.